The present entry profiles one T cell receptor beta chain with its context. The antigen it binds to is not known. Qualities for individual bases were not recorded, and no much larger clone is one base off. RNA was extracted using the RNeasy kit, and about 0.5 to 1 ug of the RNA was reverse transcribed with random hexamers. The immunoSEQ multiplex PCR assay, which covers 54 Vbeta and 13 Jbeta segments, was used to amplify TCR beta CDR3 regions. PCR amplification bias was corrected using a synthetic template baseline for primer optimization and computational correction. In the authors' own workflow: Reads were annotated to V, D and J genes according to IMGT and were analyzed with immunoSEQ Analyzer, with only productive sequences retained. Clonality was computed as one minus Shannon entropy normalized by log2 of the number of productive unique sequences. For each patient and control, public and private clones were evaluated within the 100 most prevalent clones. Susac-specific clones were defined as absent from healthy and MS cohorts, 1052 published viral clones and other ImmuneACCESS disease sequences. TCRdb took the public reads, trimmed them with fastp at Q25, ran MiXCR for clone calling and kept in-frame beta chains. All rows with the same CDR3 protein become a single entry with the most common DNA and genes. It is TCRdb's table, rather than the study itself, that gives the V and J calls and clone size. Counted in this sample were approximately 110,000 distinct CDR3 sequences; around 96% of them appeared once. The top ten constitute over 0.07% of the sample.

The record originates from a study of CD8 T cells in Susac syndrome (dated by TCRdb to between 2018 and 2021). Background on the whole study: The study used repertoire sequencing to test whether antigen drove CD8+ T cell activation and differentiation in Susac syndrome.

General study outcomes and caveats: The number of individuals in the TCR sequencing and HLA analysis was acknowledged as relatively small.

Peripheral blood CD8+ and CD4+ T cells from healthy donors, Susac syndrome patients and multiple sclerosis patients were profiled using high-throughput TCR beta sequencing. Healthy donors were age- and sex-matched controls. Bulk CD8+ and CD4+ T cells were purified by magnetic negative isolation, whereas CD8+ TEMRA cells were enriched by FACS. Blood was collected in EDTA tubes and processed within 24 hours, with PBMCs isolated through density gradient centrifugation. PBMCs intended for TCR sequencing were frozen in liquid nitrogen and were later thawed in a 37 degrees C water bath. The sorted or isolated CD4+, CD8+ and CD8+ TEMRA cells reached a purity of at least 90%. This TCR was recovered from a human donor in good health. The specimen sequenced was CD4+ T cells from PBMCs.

The CDR3 protein is CASSFDRVVDGYTF. The bases read TGTGCCAGCAGTTTCGACAGGGTCGTGGATGGCTACACCTTC. The rearrangement combines TRBV2 with TRBJ1-2; 7 middle bases align to TRBD1. The CDR3 holds 14 amino acids from the cysteine to the phenylalanine. Only the CDR3 portion is preserved as DNA: 42 bases, with reading frame beginning at the first base. CDR1 and CDR2 are read off the germline V gene as SNHLY and FYNNEI. Germline trimming: 5 bases from V, 6 bases from J; junction bases outside gene matches: 9.